A selection of T cell receptor beta chains follows, all from one sample in a study of shared clonotypes between healthy human individuals. Using immunoSEQ multiplex PCR, the repertoire was profiled, and TCRdb retains in-frame clones only, with some absent. The sample contains hundreds of thousands of clones, under 95% of which appear only once. Sequencing used naive CD8+ T cells sorted from blood. The receptors come from a man aged 30-40 years in good health. The CDR3 runs from the conserved cysteine through the conserved F or W. The order of the fields is CDR3 protein, CDR3 DNA, D gene, clone size, J gene, CDR3 length, V gene. A D gene is named only where the DNA matches it firmly. A clone size is listed for some rows: how often the clone was seen (once, few, many), or a class if it is expanded.

CDR3 protein: CASSLLGTSGANNEQFF; CDR3 DNA: TGTGCCAGCAGCCTCCTTGGCACTAGCGGGGCAAACAATGAGCAGTTCTTC; D gene: TRBD2; clone size: .; J gene: TRBJ2-1; CDR3 length: 17; V gene: TRBV4-2
CDR3 protein: CGTGRAYTF; CDR3 DNA: TGCGGGACAGGGCGAGCTTACACCTTC; D gene: TRBD1; clone size: .; J gene: TRBJ1-2; CDR3 length: 9; V gene: TRBV5-1
CDR3 protein: CASSLYTGNQPQHF; CDR3 DNA: TGTGCCAGCAGTTTATATACAGGGAACCAGCCCCAGCATTTT; D gene: .; clone size: .; J gene: TRBJ1-5; CDR3 length: 14; V gene: TRBV28
CDR3 protein: CASSLVSRVETQYF; CDR3 DNA: TGTGCCAGCAGCTTAGTATCTAGAGTGGAGACCCAGTACTTC; D gene: .; clone size: .; J gene: TRBJ2-5; CDR3 length: 14; V gene: TRBV7-9
CDR3 protein: CASTTRGDRELFF; CDR3 DNA: TGTGCCAGTACGACGAGAGGCGACAGGGAGCTGTTTTTT; D gene: .; clone size: few; J gene: TRBJ2-2; CDR3 length: 13; V gene: TRBV7-9
CDR3 protein: CASSPRDTGTYEQYF; CDR3 DNA: TGTGCCAGCAGTCCACGGGACACGGGTACCTACGAGCAGTACTTC; D gene: .; clone size: .; J gene: TRBJ2-7; CDR3 length: 15; V gene: TRBV27
CDR3 protein: CASSAPGLSTDTQYF; CDR3 DNA: TGTGCCAGCAGCGCCCCGGGACTTAGCACAGATACGCAGTATTTT; D gene: .; clone size: .; J gene: TRBJ2-3; CDR3 length: 15; V gene: TRBV9
CDR3 protein: CASQTRDSSNTEAFF; CDR3 DNA: TGTGCCAGTCAAACCCGGGACAGCTCGAACACTGAAGCTTTCTTT; D gene: TRBD1; clone size: .; J gene: TRBJ1-1; CDR3 length: 15; V gene: TRBV19
CDR3 protein: CASSLGQGNYGYTF; CDR3 DNA: TGTGCCAGCAGCTTAGGCCAGGGGAACTATGGCTACACCTTC; D gene: .; clone size: .; J gene: TRBJ1-2; CDR3 length: 14; V gene: TRBV11-2
CDR3 protein: CASSSRGFYEQYF; CDR3 DNA: TGTGCCAGCAGCTCCCGAGGGTTCTACGAGCAGTACTTC; D gene: .; clone size: .; J gene: TRBJ2-7; CDR3 length: 13; V gene: TRBV7-2
CDR3 protein: CASSQDRQGRQLFF; CDR3 DNA: TGCGCCAGCAGCCAGGACCGACAGGGGAGGCAACTGTTTTTT; D gene: TRBD1; clone size: .; J gene: TRBJ1-4; CDR3 length: 14; V gene: TRBV4-3
CDR3 protein: CASSLRLAGHNEQFF; CDR3 DNA: TGTGCCAGCAGTTTAAGGCTAGCGGGCCACAATGAGCAGTTCTTC; D gene: TRBD2; clone size: .; J gene: TRBJ2-1; CDR3 length: 15; V gene: TRBV27
CDR3 protein: CASSSRTGSAYEQYF; CDR3 DNA: TGCGCCAGCAGCTCCAGGACAGGATCTGCTTACGAGCAGTACTTC; D gene: TRBD1; clone size: .; J gene: TRBJ2-7; CDR3 length: 15; V gene: TRBV4-3
CDR3 protein: CARGRQGVDDEQYF; CDR3 DNA: TGCGCCAGGGGAAGACAGGGGGTTGACGACGAGCAGTACTTC; D gene: TRBD1; clone size: .; J gene: TRBJ2-7; CDR3 length: 14; V gene: TRBV10-1
CDR3 protein: CASSLSGDGYTF; CDR3 DNA: TGTGCCAGCAGCCTAAGTGGCGACGGCTACACCTTC; D gene: .; clone size: .; J gene: TRBJ1-2; CDR3 length: 12; V gene: TRBV7-9
CDR3 protein: CASSLYAGKVGGGREQYF; CDR3 DNA: TGTGCCAGCAGTTTATATGCGGGAAAGGTAGGGGGAGGGCGGGAGCAGTACTTC; D gene: .; clone size: once; J gene: TRBJ2-7; CDR3 length: 18; V gene: TRBV28
CDR3 protein: CASSSKGVRTNTEAFF; CDR3 DNA: TGTGCCAGCAGCTCGAAGGGGGTTCGGACGAACACTGAAGCTTTCTTT; D gene: .; clone size: .; J gene: TRBJ1-1; CDR3 length: 16; V gene: TRBV28
CDR3 protein: CAVKVGTGDRTDTQYF; CDR3 DNA: TGTGCCGTCAAGGTCGGGACAGGGGATCGCACAGATACGCAGTATTTT; D gene: TRBD1; clone size: .; J gene: TRBJ2-3; CDR3 length: 16; V gene: TRBV10-3
CDR3 protein: CATSRDPLKQGRSTDTQYF; CDR3 DNA: TGTGCCACCAGCAGAGATCCCCTAAAACAGGGACGGAGCACAGATACGCAGTATTTT; D gene: .; clone size: .; J gene: TRBJ2-3; CDR3 length: 19; V gene: TRBV15
CDR3 protein: CASSEGGTVGSYNEQFF; CDR3 DNA: TGTGCCAGCAGCGAGGGGGGTACAGTTGGGTCCTACAATGAGCAGTTCTTC; D gene: .; clone size: .; J gene: TRBJ2-1; CDR3 length: 17; V gene: TRBV9
CDR3 protein: CASTGEGVHYGYTF; CDR3 DNA: TGTGCCAGCACGGGAGAGGGGGTGCATTATGGCTACACCTTC; D gene: .; clone size: .; J gene: TRBJ1-2; CDR3 length: 14; V gene: TRBV7-9
CDR3 protein: CASSKVFAANYEQYF; CDR3 DNA: TGTGCCAGCAGCAAAGTGTTCGCAGCTAACTACGAGCAGTACTTC; D gene: .; clone size: .; J gene: TRBJ2-7; CDR3 length: 15; V gene: TRBV21-1
CDR3 protein: CASSLTLSSYNEQFF; CDR3 DNA: TGTGCCAGCAGCTTAACGTTGTCTTCCTACAATGAGCAGTTCTTC; D gene: .; clone size: .; J gene: TRBJ2-1; CDR3 length: 15; V gene: TRBV7-9